Listed below are T cell receptor beta chains from one sample, sequenced in a study of blood T cells in healthy people across ages. One entry per CDR3 protein, called by TCRdb with MiXCR from the 5' RACE reads. There are some 1,500,000 distinct CDR3 sequences in the sample; 42% occur only once, and about 4% lies in the top ten. Sequenced input: blood. Receptor source: a woman under 30 in good health. Each CDR3 is given with its conserved first and last residue. D genes are given only for firm matches. Not every row has a clone size; where given, it reads once, few, many or a size class.

D gene,clone size,V gene,J gene,CDR3 DNA,CDR3 protein
TRBD2,few,TRBV15,TRBJ2-5,TGTGCCACCAGCAAAGCGGGAGGAAGAGAGACCCAGTACTTC,CATSKAGGRETQYF
TRBD2,-,TRBV7-9,TRBJ2-7,TGTGCCAGCACCCCCCGGCTGGGCGGGAGTTCTTCCTACGAGCAGTACTTC,CASTPRLGGSSSYEQYF
-,few,TRBV5-1,TRBJ1-2,TGCGCCAGCAGCGTGCCAGGCTCCGTCTATGGCTACACCTTC,CASSVPGSVYGYTF
-,-,TRBV3-1,TRBJ1-1,TGTGCCAGCAGCCAACTTGGGGGGGCCCAGCGTGAAGCTTTCTTT,CASSQLGGAQREAFF
-,once,TRBV6-2/TRBV6-3,TRBJ2-1,TGTGCCAGCACCTTTTTGAGAGGCAGGGCCAGCAATGAGCAGTTCTTC,CASTFLRGRASNEQFF
-,-,TRBV4-1,TRBJ2-3,TGCGCCAGCAGCGCCCGACTAGGGACAGATACGCAGTATTTT,CASSARLGTDTQYF
-,-,TRBV14,TRBJ2-7,TGTGCCAGCAGCCAAGATCTTCCCCCCTACGAGCAGTACTTC,CASSQDLPPYEQYF
TRBD2,-,TRBV9,TRBJ2-1,TGTGCCAGCAGCGTAGGGCTAGCGGGGGCCTGGGGATTCGATGAGCAGTTCTTC,CASSVGLAGAWGFDEQFF
TRBD2,-,TRBV4-3,TRBJ2-5,TGCGCCAGCAGCCAAGAGTTCCCTGGACTAGCGGGAGTTGAGACCCAGTACTTC,CASSQEFPGLAGVETQYF
-,-,TRBV5-1,TRBJ2-1,TGCGCCAGCAGCTTCCGGGACTGGTCCTACAATGAGCAGTTCTTC,CASSFRDWSYNEQFF
TRBD2,-,TRBV7-2,TRBJ2-7,TGTGTCAGCAGCTTACGAACGGGGGGACTCTCCTACGAGCAGTACTTC,CVSSLRTGGLSYEQYF
-,-,TRBV25-1,TRBJ2-4,TGTGCCAGCAGCGACGCCCGGGACTCCCCACTAGACATTCAGTACTTC,CASSDARDSPLDIQYF
-,-,TRBV12-3/TRBV12-4,TRBJ2-1,TGTGCCAGCAAGATCAGACAGGGACTCTACAATGAGCAGTTCTTC,CASKIRQGLYNEQFF
-,-,TRBV21-1,TRBJ2-7,TGTGCCAGCAGCAAACGTTGTGCCATCCTAGCGGGGTGGAGGGTGCAGTACTTC,CASSKRCAILAGWRVQYF
TRBD1,-,TRBV12-3/TRBV12-4,TRBJ2-1,TGTGCCAGCTGGAGACAGGGGGCGAACAATGAGCAGTTCTTC,CASWRQGANNEQFF
-,-,TRBV18,TRBJ2-5,TGTGCCAGCTCACCACCGCAGGGTGAAGAGCAGTACTTC,CASSPPQGEEQYF
-,-,TRBV6-6,TRBJ2-7,TGTGCCACCATTGCTAGTGTTTCCTACGAGCAGTACTTC,CATIASVSYEQYF
-,-,TRBV6-5,TRBJ1-1,TGTGCCAGCACTCCCGGTAGGTTCACTGAAGCTTTCTTT,CASTPGRFTEAFF
-,-,TRBV30,TRBJ1-1,TGTGCCTGGAGTCGGAGTGGCACTGAAGCTTTCTTT,CAWSRSGTEAFF
-,few,TRBV4-2,TRBJ1-2,TGTGCCAGCAGCCAAGGGGCGGGGGGCACCGGCTATGGCTACACCTTC,CASSQGAGGTGYGYTF
-,-,TRBV29-1,TRBJ2-7,TGCAGCGTTGCTCTACTGACCTCCTACGAGCAGTACTTC,CSVALLTSYEQYF
-,few,TRBV12-3/TRBV12-4,TRBJ2-1,TGTGCCAGCAGTGCACCGGGGGGGACAGGGAAGAGGAATGAGCAGTTCTTC,CASSAPGGTGKRNEQFF
-,once,TRBV29-1,TRBJ1-1,TGCAGCGTTGCAGAGGACAAAGCTTTCTTT,CSVAEDKAFF
-,-,TRBV7-2,TRBJ1-2,TGTGCCAGCAGCTTAGGAATTACGGGGCGGAAGTATGGCTACACCTTC,CASSLGITGRKYGYTF
-,-,TRBV5-1,TRBJ1-4,TGCGCCAGCAGCTTGGTGCCGAACCTTAATGAAAAACTGTTTTTT,CASSLVPNLNEKLFF
-,few,TRBV7-9,TRBJ1-5,TGTGCCAGCAGCTTAGGGTCAGGATCATTCAGCAATCAGCCCCAGCATTTT,CASSLGSGSFSNQPQHF
-,-,TRBV3-1,TRBJ1-6,TGTGCCACGCAGTCGGCAGATAGTTCACCCCTCCACTTT,CATQSADSSPLHF
TRBD2,-,TRBV7-9,TRBJ2-7,TGTGCCAGCAGCCCCAGACTAGCAAACTCCTACAATGAGCAGTACTTC,CASSPRLANSYNEQYF
TRBD2,few,TRBV20-1,TRBJ2-7,TGCAGTGCTAGGGGAACTAGCGGGAACTACGAGCAGTACTTC,CSARGTSGNYEQYF
TRBD1,few,TRBV4-3,TRBJ2-4,TGCGCCAGCAGCTATCGTCCCGGGACAGGGAACATTCAGTACTTC,CASSYRPGTGNIQYF
TRBD1,-,TRBV7-9,TRBJ1-2,TGTGCCAGCAGCACGGGACAGGCCTATGGCTACACCTTC,CASSTGQAYGYTF
-,-,TRBV5-6,TRBJ2-1,TGTGCCAGCAGCTTGGTGTCGGCGGAGTTCTTC,CASSLVSAEFF
-,few,TRBV4-1,TRBJ2-4,TGCGCCAGCAGCCAAGTCCCAGGGGTAGCCAAAAACATTCAGTACTTC,CASSQVPGVAKNIQYF
TRBD1,-,TRBV4-1,TRBJ1-5,TGCGCCAGCAGCCAAAACCCTGGGACAGGGTCGAATCAGCCCCAGCATTTT,CASSQNPGTGSNQPQHF
-,once,TRBV4-1,TRBJ2-7,TGCGCCAGCAGGCTAGGCCACTACGAGCAGTACTTC,CASRLGHYEQYF
TRBD2,-,TRBV6-2/TRBV6-3,TRBJ2-1,TGTGCCAGCAGTTACTGGGCGGGAGGCAAAAATGAGCAGTTCTTC,CASSYWAGGKNEQFF
-,few,TRBV7-9,TRBJ2-3,TGTGCCAGCAGCTTCCGGGGGACACGCACAGATACGCAGTATTTT,CASSFRGTRTDTQYF
-,-,TRBV2,TRBJ2-1,TGTGCCAGCAGTGAACCGGAGTTTCAAGTATTGGGCAATGAGCAGTTCTTC,CASSEPEFQVLGNEQFF
TRBD2,few,TRBV20-1,TRBJ2-5,TGCAGTGCTGCGGGGGGGAAAGAGACCCAGTACTTC,CSAAGGKETQYF
-,few,TRBV4-1,TRBJ1-2,TGCGCCAGCAGCCAAGGGGTTCGGGGGGAAGTGAAAGGCTACACCTTC,CASSQGVRGEVKGYTF
-,few,TRBV5-1,TRBJ1-1,TGCGCCAGCAGCTCCAATACCGGTGATAACACTGAAGCTTTCTTT,CASSSNTGDNTEAFF
-,few,TRBV16,TRBJ2-1,TGTGCCAGCAGCCAATGGGGGGAGAAACCCACCTACAATGAGCAGTTCTTC,CASSQWGEKPTYNEQFF
TRBD2,many,TRBV4-1,TRBJ2-1,TGCGCCAGCAGCCAACTGGCGGGGGGGCTCAATGAGCAGTTCTTC,CASSQLAGGLNEQFF
-,-,TRBV7-9,TRBJ2-3,TGTGCCAGCAGCCATCCGTGGGGGGAAACCACAGATACGCAGTATTTT,CASSHPWGETTDTQYF
-,once,TRBV15,TRBJ1-5,TGTGCCACCAGTCCAGGGGAACAGCCCCAGCATTTT,CATSPGEQPQHF
TRBD2,-,TRBV6-5,TRBJ2-3,TGTGCCAGCAGTATAGCGGGCGGCATAGATACGCAGTATTTT,CASSIAGGIDTQYF
-,-,TRBV18,TRBJ2-3,TGTGCCAGCTCACCAATCAACAAGAGTACAGATACGCAGTATTTT,CASSPINKSTDTQYF
-,few,TRBV7-9,TRBJ2-7,TGTGCCAGCAGCTTAGCCGGGGCTCGCTACGAGCAGTACTTC,CASSLAGARYEQYF
-,-,TRBV4-1,TRBJ1-2,TGCGCCAGCAGCCAGTTTGAGGGCCCTTCGGGGGGCTACACCTTC,CASSQFEGPSGGYTF